A selection of T cell receptor beta chains follows, all from one sample in a study of blood T cell repertoires in COVID-19. Clones were read by immunoSEQ multiplex PCR, and TCRdb kept only the in-frame ones, dropping some. Of 110,000 to 150,000 clones detected, approximately 88% appear once; the ten largest clones hold 1.7%. Sequencing was done on a sample of peripheral blood. The source of these receptors is a woman between 50 and 59 years old with acute or convalescent COVID-19. The CDR3 runs from the conserved cysteine through the conserved F or W. Fields, in order: V gene, J gene, CDR3 protein.

V: TRBV5-1
J: TRBJ2-5
CDR3: CASSLSISVGETQYF

V: TRBV6-5
J: TRBJ2-5
CDR3: CASTMGQGVVETQYF

V: TRBV9
J: TRBJ1-1
CDR3: CASSVQGAGTEAFF

V: TRBV25-1
J: TRBJ2-5
CDR3: CASSEFSVALNQETQYF

V: TRBV6-5
J: TRBJ1-2
CDR3: CASSLYSGYGYTF

V: TRBV3-1/TRBV3-2
J: TRBJ1-1
CDR3: CASSPPGITEAFF

V: TRBV9
J: TRBJ1-1
CDR3: CASSVGEGQLGAFF

V: TRBV9
J: TRBJ1-1
CDR3: CASSPLTGGSEAFF

V: TRBV5-3
J: TRBJ1-2
CDR3: CARSLRQGRIYGYTF

V: TRBV7-9
J: TRBJ1-2
CDR3: CASSWDSLYGYTF

V: TRBV19
J: TRBJ1-6
CDR3: CATREGNSPLHF

V: TRBV11-1
J: TRBJ2-7
CDR3: CASSDGGTGRGEQYF

V: TRBV25-1
J: TRBJ1-2
CDR3: CASSTLGGPTGGYTF

V: TRBV9
J: TRBJ1-2
CDR3: CASSAVPGRSGYTF

V: TRBV10-2
J: TRBJ2-2
CDR3: CATGTANTGELFF

V: TRBV6-5
J: TRBJ2-1
CDR3: CASSYERPRLDEQFF

V: TRBV4-2
J: TRBJ2-5
CDR3: CASSQPLGGPRETQYF

V: TRBV7-6
J: TRBJ2-1
CDR3: CASSPRSNAASPTYNEQFF

V: TRBV28
J: TRBJ1-1
CDR3: CASSRASDRGNEAFF

V: TRBV3-1/TRBV3-2
J: TRBJ1-1
CDR3: CASSPYLTANTEAFF

V: TRBV6-5
J: TRBJ1-5
CDR3: CASSSDRIGNQPQHF

V: TRBV6-1
J: TRBJ1-2
CDR3: CASSELGTGHGYTF

V: TRBV5-1
J: TRBJ2-1
CDR3: CASSPLGEVYNEQFF

V: TRBV5-1
J: TRBJ2-7
CDR3: CASSVGGLAGETYEQYF

V: TRBV3-1/TRBV3-2
J: TRBJ1-2
CDR3: CASSQTTGSYGYTF

V: TRBV27
J: TRBJ2-2
CDR3: CASSLGRFSGRFTGELFF

V: TRBV20-1
J: TRBJ1-1
CDR3: CSASQNTEAFF

V: TRBV19
J: TRBJ2-1
CDR3: CASSTGLAGMDEQFF

V: TRBV6-5
J: TRBJ2-7
CDR3: CAFRPPGTPPNEQYF

V: TRBV4-2
J: TRBJ1-1
CDR3: CASSFHREDTEAFF

V: TRBV4-1
J: TRBJ2-7
CDR3: CASSQEDTLSYEQYF

V: TRBV30
J: TRBJ1-2
CDR3: CAFALYGNYGYTF

V: TRBV28
J: TRBJ1-2
CDR3: CASGRGGSYGYTF

V: TRBV6-4
J: TRBJ2-7
CDR3: CASSPEGGEQYF

V: TRBV6-6
J: TRBJ1-6
CDR3: CASSYGDSAYNSPLHF

V: TRBV15
J: TRBJ1-5
CDR3: CATGGAALYSNQPQHF

V: TRBV2
J: TRBJ1-2
CDR3: CASRGQGWIYGYTF

V: TRBV20-1
J: TRBJ2-7
CDR3: CSASVAGGRRYEQYF

V: TRBV19
J: TRBJ2-1
CDR3: CASAPGGAPNEQFF

V: TRBV12-5
J: TRBJ2-1
CDR3: CASGSTVGMYNEQFF

V: TRBV27
J: TRBJ2-7
CDR3: CASSLGTGSYEQYF

V: TRBV28
J: TRBJ1-6
CDR3: CAAPGTIRNSPLHF

V: TRBV19
J: TRBJ2-6
CDR3: CASSVAGTGVGANVLTF

V: TRBV27
J: TRBJ2-7
CDR3: CASSPQGGYEQYF

V: TRBV19
J: TRBJ2-6
CDR3: CASILSSSGANVLTF

V: TRBV30
J: TRBJ1-2
CDR3: CAWSGGPSWGYTF

V: TRBV5-6
J: TRBJ2-7
CDR3: CASSFTVSGGSSYEQYF

V: TRBV2
J: TRBJ2-7
CDR3: CASKIDYPAYEQYF

V: TRBV6-5
J: TRBJ2-3
CDR3: CASSYSTGGGSDTQYF

V: TRBV5-1
J: TRBJ1-1
CDR3: CASSLEGAPSNTEAFF